This T cell receptor (beta chain) was recovered during a study of radiotherapy plus CTLA-4 blockade in lung cancer. Study-wide background: Disease control reached about 28%, with objective responses in around 19%.

TCRdb's table, derived via immunoSEQ multiplex PCR, lists solely in-frame clones and lacks some. The repertoire consists of roughly 48,000 clones, with 70% to 80% occurring once and the leading ten covering roughly 8%. Focal radiation was given together with CTLA-4 blockade (ipilimumab) to patients with chemo-refractory metastatic non-small-cell lung cancer. With 5 bases clipped from V and 5 bases from J, the junction kept 6 bases outside the gene matches. Germline V gene data show CDR1 as SGHTA and CDR2 as FQGNSA. The CDR3 extends over 16 amino acids. About this clone: Its antigen is not identified.

General study findings and limits: Among reported predictors of response, early blood T cell clone dynamics with interferon-beta performed best. Following radiotherapy plus ipilimumab, tumor-derived TCR clones expanded in the blood.

The sample here was peripheral blood, taken from a patient treated with radiotherapy plus ipilimumab. The J gene is TRBJ1-6, the V gene TRBV7-2, with 10 bases aligning to TRBD1. This clonotype originated in a human donor with non-small cell lung cancer who had stable disease on radiotherapy plus ipilimumab. This CDR3 reads CASSLTGTGDNSPLHF. The CDR3 region has the DNA TGTGCCAGCAGCCTTACAGGGACAGGGGATAATTCACCCCTCCACTTT.